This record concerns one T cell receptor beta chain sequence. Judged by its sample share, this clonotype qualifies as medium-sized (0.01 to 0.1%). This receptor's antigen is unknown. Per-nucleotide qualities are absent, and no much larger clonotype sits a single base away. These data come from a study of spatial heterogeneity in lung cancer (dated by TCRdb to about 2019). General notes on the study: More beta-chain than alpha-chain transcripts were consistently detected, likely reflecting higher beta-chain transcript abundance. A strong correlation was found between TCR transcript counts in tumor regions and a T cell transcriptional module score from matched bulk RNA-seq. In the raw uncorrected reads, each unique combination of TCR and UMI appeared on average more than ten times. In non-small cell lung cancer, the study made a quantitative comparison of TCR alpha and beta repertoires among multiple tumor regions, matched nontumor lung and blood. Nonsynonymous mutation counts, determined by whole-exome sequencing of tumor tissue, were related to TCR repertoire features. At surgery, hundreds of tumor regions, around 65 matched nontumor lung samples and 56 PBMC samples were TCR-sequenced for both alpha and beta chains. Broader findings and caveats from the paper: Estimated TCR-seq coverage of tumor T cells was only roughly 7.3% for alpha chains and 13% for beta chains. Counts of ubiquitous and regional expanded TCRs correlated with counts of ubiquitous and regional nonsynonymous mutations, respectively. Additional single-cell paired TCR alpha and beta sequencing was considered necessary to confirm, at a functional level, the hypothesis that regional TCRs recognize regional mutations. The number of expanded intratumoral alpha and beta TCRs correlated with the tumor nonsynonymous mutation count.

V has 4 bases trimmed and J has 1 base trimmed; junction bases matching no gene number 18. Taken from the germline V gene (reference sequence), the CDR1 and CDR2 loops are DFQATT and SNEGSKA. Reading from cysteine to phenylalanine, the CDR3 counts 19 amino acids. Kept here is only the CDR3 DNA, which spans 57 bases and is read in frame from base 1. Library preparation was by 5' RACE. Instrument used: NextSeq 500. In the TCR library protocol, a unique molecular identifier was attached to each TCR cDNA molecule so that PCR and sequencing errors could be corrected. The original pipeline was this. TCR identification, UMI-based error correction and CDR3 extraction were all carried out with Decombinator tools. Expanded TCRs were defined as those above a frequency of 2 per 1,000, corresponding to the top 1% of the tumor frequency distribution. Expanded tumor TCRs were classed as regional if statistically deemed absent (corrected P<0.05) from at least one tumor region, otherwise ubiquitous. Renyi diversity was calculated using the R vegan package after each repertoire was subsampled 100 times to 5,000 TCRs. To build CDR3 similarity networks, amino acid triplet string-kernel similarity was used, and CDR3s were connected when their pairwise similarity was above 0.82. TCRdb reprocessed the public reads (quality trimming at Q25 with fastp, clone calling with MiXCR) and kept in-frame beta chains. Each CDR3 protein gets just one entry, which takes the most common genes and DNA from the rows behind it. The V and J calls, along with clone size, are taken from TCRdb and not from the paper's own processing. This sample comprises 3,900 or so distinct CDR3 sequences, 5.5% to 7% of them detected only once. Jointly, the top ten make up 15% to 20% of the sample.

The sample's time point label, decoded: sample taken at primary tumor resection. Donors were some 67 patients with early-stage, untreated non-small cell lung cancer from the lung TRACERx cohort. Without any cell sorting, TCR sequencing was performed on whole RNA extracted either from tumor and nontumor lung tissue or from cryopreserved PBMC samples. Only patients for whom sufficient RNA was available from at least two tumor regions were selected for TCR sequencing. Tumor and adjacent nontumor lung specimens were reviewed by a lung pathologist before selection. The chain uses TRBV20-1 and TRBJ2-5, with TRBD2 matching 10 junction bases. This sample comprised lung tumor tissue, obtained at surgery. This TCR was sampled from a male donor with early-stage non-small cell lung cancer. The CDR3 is CSANPWTGLAGAPQETQYF. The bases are TGCAGTGCTAACCCCTGGACTGGGCTAGCGGGGGCGCCCCAAGAGACCCAGTACTTC.